Shown below are 18 T cell receptor beta chains from a single sample sequenced in a study of T cells in tumors after PD-1 blockade. The method was immunoSEQ multiplex PCR; TCRdb's version includes in-frame clones alone and lacks a portion of them. The table records some 48,000 clones, 79% of them present only once. The sample was PBMCs, taken before anti-PD-1 treatment. These receptor sequences come from a human donor with basal cell carcinoma.

The CDR3 region is CASSPTGTGNREKLFF. Written as DNA, the CDR3 is TGTGCCAGCAGTCCAACCGGGACAGGGAATAGGGAAAAACTGTTTTTT. The chain uses TRBV28 and TRBJ1-4; TRBD1 matches 9 bases. The V segment lost 5 bases and the J segment 8 bases; nucleotides outside the gene matches: 12. Looked up from germline, CDR1 is MDHEN and CDR2 is SYDVKM. The CDR3 has 16 residues. The variable domain in full, with the rest retrieved from reference TRBV28 and TRBJ1-4, is DVKVTQSSRYLVKRTGEKVFLECVQDMDHENMFWYRQDPGLGLRLIYFSYDVKMKEKGDIPEGYSVSREKKERFSLILESASTNQTSMYLCASSPTGTGNREKLFFGSGTQLSVL.

This rearrangement joins TRBV29-1 to TRBJ1-3; 9 bases fit TRBD1. The trim removed 6 bases at V and 4 bases at J, leaving 7 bases unmatched. CDR3 length: 14 amino acids. CDR1 is SQVTM, CDR2 ANQGSEA, per germline. CDR3 sequence reads: CSVVSQGAGNTIYF. The CDR3 DNA sequence: TGCAGCGTCGTCTCACAGGGGGCCGGAAACACCATATATTTT.

The genes are TRBV6-1 and TRBJ2-4; D is uncertain. Looked up from germline, CDR1 is MNHNS and CDR2 is SASEGT. V was shortened by 2 bases and J by 0 bases, with 14 bases between the two germline ends. The CDR3 has 17 amino acids. The CDR3 nucleotides are TGTGCCAGCAGTGAAAGCCCACTTTTGGGAGCCAAAAACATTCAGTACTTC. This gives the protein CASSESPLLGAKNIQYF.

The chain couples TRBV6-5 to TRBJ1-2; 9 bases align to TRBD1. CDR3 length equals 15 residues. V trimming: 6 bases; J trimming: 8 bases; junction bases outside the gene matches: 13. CDR1 MNHEY and CDR2 SVGAGI come from the germline V gene. CDR3 DNA sequence: TGTGCCAGCAGATATAACCGCGGGACAGGGCACGGCTACACCTTC. It specifies CASRYNRGTGHGYTF.

The chain links TRBV15 to TRBJ2-5, with 10 bases that match TRBD2. CDR3 length equals 15 residues. Per germline, CDR1 LNHNV and CDR2 YYDKDF (reference sequence). J lost 5 bases, V lost 5 bases, and 8 bases had no gene match. The CDR3 reads CATSGLVSGGETQYF. For the CDR3, the DNA is TGTGCCACCAGCGGCCTTGTTAGCGGGGGGGAGACCCAGTACTTC. Looking up the rest from reference TRBV15 and TRBJ2-5 gives the full variable domain: DAMVIQNPRYQVTQFGKPVTLSCSQTLNHNVMYWYQQKSSQAPKLLFHYYDKDFNNEADTPDNFQSRRPNTSFCFLDIRSPGLGDTAMYLCATSGLVSGGETQYFGPGTRLLVL.

The V gene is TRBV27, the J gene TRBJ2-1, with 8 bases matching TRBD2. Germline trimming cut 10 bases from V and 2 bases from J; bases unmatched to any gene: 4. The CDR3 contains 13 residues. Looked up from germline, CDR1 is MNHEY and CDR2 is SMNVEV (reference sequence). This CDR3 reads CAIRGGPYNEQFF. CDR3 bases: TGTGCCATCCGGGGGGGTCCCTACAATGAGCAGTTCTTC.

This rearrangement joins TRBV6-6 to TRBJ2-7, with D tentatively TRBD2 (5 bases). This CDR3 has 15 residues. Germline V gives CDR1 MNHNY, CDR2 SVGAGI (reference sequence). V lost 0 bases and J 1 base, leaving 10 bases between the germline ends. CDR3 DNA: TGTGCCAGCAGTTACTCGATCCGGGGATCCTACGAGCAGTACTTC. It encodes CASSYSIRGSYEQYF.

The CDR3 DNA is TGTGCCAGTAGTAGACCCCGGGACAGGGTCCATCAAGAGACCCAGTACTTC. It translates to CASSRPRDRVHQETQYF. The rearrangement joins TRBV19 to TRBJ2-5; TRBD1 aligns across 9 bases. V dropped 4 bases and J dropped 2; count of bases not matched to a gene: 11. The CDR3 has 17 amino acids. From germline, CDR1 is LNHDA and CDR2 SQIVND (reference sequence).

The chain links TRBV2 to TRBJ2-1; 8 bases are a match to TRBD2. After removal of 0 bases from V and 9 bases from J, the junction contained 4 bases not matched to a gene. This CDR3 spans 14 amino acids. Germline values: CDR1 SNHLY, CDR2 FYNNEI. This CDR3 reads CASSEAGTRSEQFF. CDR3 sequence (DNA): TGTGCCAGCAGTGAAGCGGGGACTAGGAGTGAGCAGTTCTTC.

This clone was seen once. The chain links TRBV6-5 to TRBJ2-2, with D possibly being TRBD1 or TRBD2 (6 bases each). Germline V CDR1 and CDR2: MNHEY, SVGAGI. V was trimmed by 0 bases and J by 8 bases, leaving 13 bases between them. The CDR3 contains 15 residues. The CDR3 region is CASSYSIQGRGELFF. The CDR3 DNA reads TGTGCCAGCAGTTACTCGATCCAGGGGAGGGGGGAGCTGTTTTTT.

V usage is TRBV28 and J usage is TRBJ2-7; D ambiguous. The V and J ends lost 2 bases and 6 bases respectively, with 8 bases between them. CDR1 is MDHEN and CDR2 is SYDVKM in the germline V gene. The CDR3 is 12 amino acids. The CDR3 reads CASSLTLGEQYF. The CDR3 nucleotides are TGTGCCAGCAGTTTAACATTAGGCGAGCAGTACTTC.

This clone was counted a single time. Additional DNA sequences in this sample encode the identical CDR3. The chain carries TRBV7-9 and TRBJ2-1; D unclear. The CDR3 is 14 residues long. Between the trimmed V and J ends, which lost 1 base and 1 base, there was a span of 5 bases. Looked up from germline, CDR1 is SEHNR and CDR2 is FQNEAQ (reference sequence). CDR3 bases: TGTGCCAGCAGCTTAGTTGGTTCCTACAATGAGCAGTTCTTC. This translates into CASSLVGSYNEQFF. Using reference TRBV7-9 and TRBJ2-1 for the parts outside the CDR3, the full variable domain is DTGVSQNPRHKITKRGQNVTFRCDPISEHNRLYWYRQTLGQGPEFLTYFQNEAQLEKSRLLSDRFSAERPKGSFSTLEIQRTEQGDSAMYLCASSLVGSYNEQFFGPGTRLTVL.

This chain links TRBV15 with TRBJ2-5; TRBD2 matches at 7 bases. This CDR3 region has 15 residues. The germline CDR1 and CDR2 sequences are LNHNV and YYDKDF (reference sequence). The V and J ends lost 3 bases and 2 bases, in that order; junction bases with no gene match: 6. The CDR3 protein is CATSRGGTRQETQYF. The CDR3 DNA reads TGTGCCACCAGCAGGGGGGGGACTCGACAAGAGACCCAGTACTTC.

The chain combines TRBV27 with TRBJ2-1; 9 nucleotides line up with TRBD1. This CDR3 comprises 14 residues. The J segment lost 14 bases and the V segment lost 6 bases, leaving 14 bases of the junction unmatched. Looked up from germline, CDR1 is MNHEY and CDR2 is SMNVEV (reference sequence). The DNA for the CDR3 is TGTGCCAGCAGCCTTCGGACAGGGGTGGTGAATGAGTTCTTC. Protein: CASSLRTGVVNEFF.

This clone was seen only once. The chain links TRBV28 to TRBJ1-6; D may be TRBD1 (5 bases). This CDR3 spans 14 amino acids. V lost 5 bases and J lost 8, with 13 bases in between. The germline V gene has CDR1 MDHEN and CDR2 SYDVKM. In DNA form, the CDR3 reads TGTGCCAGCAGTCGACATGAGGGGTATTCACCCCTCCACTTT. Its translation: CASSRHEGYSPLHF.

The CDR3 protein is CASSLGRRTDYGYTF. CDR3 DNA: TGTGCCAGCAGCTTAGGCCGTAGGACAGACTATGGCTACACCTTC. The gene calls are TRBV13 and TRBJ1-2, with a weak D call TRBD1 (6 bases). The V end was cut by 0 bases, the J end by 3 bases, with 11 bases between. Looked up from germline, CDR1 is PRHDT and CDR2 is FYEKMQ (reference sequence). The CDR3 consists of 15 residues.

This chain joins TRBV7-2 and TRBJ2-3; D is perhaps TRBD2 (5 bases). Per germline, CDR1 SGHTA and CDR2 FQGNSA. CDR3 length equals 15 residues. Trimming removed 3 bases at V and 0 bases at J, with 10 bases between. CDR3 region: CASSFSGFSTDTQYF. The CDR3 nucleotides read TGTGCCAGCAGCTTTTCGGGGTTTAGCACAGATACGCAGTATTTT.

The chain uses TRBV5-6 and TRBJ1-3; TRBD1 aligns across 9 bases. This CDR3 has 16 residues. Per germline, CDR1 SGHDT and CDR2 YYEEEE. V lost 0 bases to trimming and J lost 4 bases; unmatched junction nucleotides: 5. As DNA, the CDR3 is TGTGCCAGCAGCTTGGTCGGGACAGGGCAAGGAAACACCATATATTTT. It codes for CASSLVGTGQGNTIYF.